Listed below are T cell receptor beta chains from one sample, sequenced in a study of somatic mutations in cytotoxic T cells in rheumatoid arthritis. Measured with immunoSEQ multiplex PCR; TCRdb has only the in-frame clones, and not every one. The table has nearly 20,000 clones, over 75% seen once. The sample comprised CD8+ T cells sorted from blood. All receptors derive from a woman between 45 and 60 years old in good health. Each CDR3 is given with its conserved first and last residue. Fields, in order: clone size, D gene, V gene, J gene, CDR3 DNA, CDR3 protein. The D gene is left open where the match is weak. Size tells how often a clone was seen (once, few, many) or the class of an expanded clone, and some rows leave it out.

clone size: -
D gene: -
V gene: TRBV29-1
J gene: TRBJ1-2
CDR3 DNA: TGCAGCGTTGAAGATGTAGAAGCTAACTATGGCTACACCTTC
CDR3 protein: CSVEDVEANYGYTF

clone size: -
D gene: TRBD2
V gene: TRBV7-8
J gene: TRBJ2-7
CDR3 DNA: TGTGCCAGCAGCCCGGGACTAGCGGGGGGTTTTCTCCCCTACGAGCAGTACTTC
CDR3 protein: CASSPGLAGGFLPYEQYF

clone size: -
D gene: -
V gene: TRBV28
J gene: TRBJ1-1
CDR3 DNA: TGTGCCAGCAGTTTGGTGACCTATGACACTGAAGCTTTCTTT
CDR3 protein: CASSLVTYDTEAFF

clone size: few
D gene: -
V gene: TRBV2
J gene: TRBJ2-7
CDR3 DNA: TGTGCCAGCGGGGGCATTGTGAGGTACGAGCAGTACTTC
CDR3 protein: CASGGIVRYEQYF

clone size: -
D gene: -
V gene: TRBV5-6
J gene: TRBJ1-1
CDR3 DNA: TGTGCCAGCAGCCGTAATTGGGGAGACACTGAAGCTTTCTTT
CDR3 protein: CASSRNWGDTEAFF

clone size: -
D gene: -
V gene: TRBV27
J gene: TRBJ2-7
CDR3 DNA: TGTGCCAGCAGTCCGCTACCCGGGATCACGTCCTACGAGCAGTACTTC
CDR3 protein: CASSPLPGITSYEQYF

clone size: once
D gene: TRBD2
V gene: TRBV7-9
J gene: TRBJ2-5
CDR3 DNA: TGTGCCAGCAGACATGAGACTAGCGGGACGGGAGAGACCCAGTACTTC
CDR3 protein: CASRHETSGTGETQYF

clone size: -
D gene: -
V gene: TRBV28
J gene: TRBJ2-2
CDR3 DNA: TGTGCCAGCAGTACAACAGGGTACGCCGGGGAGCTGTTTTTT
CDR3 protein: CASSTTGYAGELFF

clone size: few
D gene: -
V gene: TRBV2
J gene: TRBJ2-3
CDR3 DNA: TGTGCCAGCAGCGATCAACCGGGGGGCCGCACGCAGTATTTT
CDR3 protein: CASSDQPGGRTQYF

clone size: -
D gene: -
V gene: TRBV7-9
J gene: TRBJ2-2
CDR3 DNA: TGTGCCAGCATGACGGGGGAGCTGTTTTTT
CDR3 protein: CASMTGELFF

clone size: -
D gene: -
V gene: TRBV7-9
J gene: TRBJ1-1
CDR3 DNA: TGTGCCAGCACCCCGAACACTGAAGCTTTCTTT
CDR3 protein: CASTPNTEAFF

clone size: -
D gene: TRBD1
V gene: TRBV5-6
J gene: TRBJ1-1
CDR3 DNA: TGTGCCAGCAGCTTCGGGACAGCGAACACTGAAGCTTTCTTT
CDR3 protein: CASSFGTANTEAFF

clone size: -
D gene: -
V gene: TRBV13
J gene: TRBJ2-3
CDR3 DNA: TGTGCCAGCAGCCCCACCCCCGGGACTGCAGATACGCAGTATTTT
CDR3 protein: CASSPTPGTADTQYF

clone size: -
D gene: -
V gene: TRBV30
J gene: TRBJ2-1
CDR3 DNA: TGTGCCTGGAGTGTAGGGAGGAATGAGCAGTTCTTC
CDR3 protein: CAWSVGRNEQFF

clone size: -
D gene: -
V gene: TRBV28
J gene: TRBJ1-1
CDR3 DNA: TGTGCCAGCAGTTTCGTCCAGAACACTGAAGCTTTCTTT
CDR3 protein: CASSFVQNTEAFF

clone size: -
D gene: -
V gene: TRBV7-8
J gene: TRBJ2-1
CDR3 DNA: TGTGCCAGCAGCTTATCCCAATACAATGAGCAGTTCTTC
CDR3 protein: CASSLSQYNEQFF

clone size: few
D gene: -
V gene: TRBV6-1
J gene: TRBJ1-3
CDR3 DNA: TGTGCCAGCAGTCCCCGGGACGAAGGAAACACCATATATTTT
CDR3 protein: CASSPRDEGNTIYF

clone size: few
D gene: -
V gene: TRBV5-1
J gene: TRBJ2-5
CDR3 DNA: TGCGCCAGCCGGCCCGCGGGGATACAAGAGACCCAGTACTTC
CDR3 protein: CASRPAGIQETQYF

clone size: -
D gene: -
V gene: TRBV7-9
J gene: TRBJ2-2
CDR3 DNA: TGTGCCAGCAGCCCCGTCAATACCGGGGAGCTGTTTTTT
CDR3 protein: CASSPVNTGELFF

clone size: -
D gene: TRBD2
V gene: TRBV9
J gene: TRBJ2-1
CDR3 DNA: TGTGCCAGCAGCCCACGGACTAGCGGGAGGGCTATCCCCAATGAGCAGTTCTTC
CDR3 protein: CASSPRTSGRAIPNEQFF

clone size: -
D gene: -
V gene: TRBV15
J gene: TRBJ2-3
CDR3 DNA: TGTGCCACCAGCAGGACGGGGTGGGGGGCGGCAGATACGCAGTATTTT
CDR3 protein: CATSRTGWGAADTQYF

clone size: -
D gene: -
V gene: TRBV12-5
J gene: TRBJ1-2
CDR3 DNA: TGTGCTAGTGGTTTGGACACCCGACCCGCCGGGGATGGCTACACCTTC
CDR3 protein: CASGLDTRPAGDGYTF

clone size: -
D gene: -
V gene: TRBV7-9
J gene: TRBJ1-2
CDR3 DNA: TGTGCCAGCAGCCCGTCTAACTATGGCTACACCTTC
CDR3 protein: CASSPSNYGYTF

clone size: -
D gene: -
V gene: TRBV6-4
J gene: TRBJ1-2
CDR3 DNA: TGTGCCAGCAGTGACGGGGGCAGTACCTTC
CDR3 protein: CASSDGGSTF

clone size: -
D gene: -
V gene: TRBV5-6
J gene: TRBJ1-1
CDR3 DNA: TGTGCCAGCAGCTTCGGGGCCCGTTTCGACACTGAAGCTTTCTTT
CDR3 protein: CASSFGARFDTEAFF

clone size: -
D gene: TRBD1
V gene: TRBV7-9
J gene: TRBJ2-7
CDR3 DNA: TGTGCCAGCAGCCCGGGGACAGGTATCGAGCAGTACTTC
CDR3 protein: CASSPGTGIEQYF

clone size: -
D gene: TRBD1
V gene: TRBV9
J gene: TRBJ2-7
CDR3 DNA: TGTGCCAGCAGCATAGGACAGGGGGTCTCCTACGAGCAGTACTTC
CDR3 protein: CASSIGQGVSYEQYF

clone size: medium-sized
D gene: -
V gene: TRBV7-9
J gene: TRBJ2-3
CDR3 DNA: TGTGCCAGCAGCTTAGTCACGCCGTGTACGCAGTATTTT
CDR3 protein: CASSLVTPCTQYF

clone size: -
D gene: TRBD2
V gene: TRBV5-6
J gene: TRBJ2-1
CDR3 DNA: TGTGCCAGCAGCTTGGATGGCAGGACTAGCGGTACAAATGAGCAGTTCTTC
CDR3 protein: CASSLDGRTSGTNEQFF

clone size: -
D gene: TRBD1
V gene: TRBV27
J gene: TRBJ1-4
CDR3 DNA: TGTGCCAGCAGTTCGGACAGGGAGGGGACTAATGAAAAACTGTTTTTT
CDR3 protein: CASSSDREGTNEKLFF

clone size: -
D gene: -
V gene: TRBV10-3
J gene: TRBJ2-5
CDR3 DNA: TGTGCCATCAGTGAGGAGCGGGTAGGGGAGACCCAGTACTTC
CDR3 protein: CAISEERVGETQYF

clone size: -
D gene: -
V gene: TRBV9
J gene: TRBJ2-3
CDR3 DNA: TGTGCCAGCAGCCCTGGGCCAGCGGCTACGGATACGCAGTATTTT
CDR3 protein: CASSPGPAATDTQYF

clone size: -
D gene: -
V gene: TRBV19
J gene: TRBJ1-5
CDR3 DNA: TGTGCCAGTAGTATAAAGGGGGAGGGCCAGGGATATAGCAATCAGCCCCAGCATTTT
CDR3 protein: CASSIKGEGQGYSNQPQHF

clone size: -
D gene: -
V gene: TRBV7-9
J gene: TRBJ2-7
CDR3 DNA: TGTGCCAGCAGCTTAGAGGGCAGGCCCTCCTACGAGCAGTACTTC
CDR3 protein: CASSLEGRPSYEQYF

clone size: -
D gene: -
V gene: TRBV28
J gene: TRBJ1-3
CDR3 DNA: TGTGCCAGCAGTTCTCCCCACAGGTTTGGAAACACCATATATTTT
CDR3 protein: CASSSPHRFGNTIYF

clone size: once
D gene: TRBD1
V gene: TRBV9
J gene: TRBJ2-3
CDR3 DNA: TGTGCCAGCAGCGTAGGACAGGGTAGCACAGATACGCAGTATTTT
CDR3 protein: CASSVGQGSTDTQYF

clone size: -
D gene: -
V gene: TRBV13
J gene: TRBJ1-2
CDR3 DNA: TGTGCCAGCAGCTCATATCAGGGGATCAAGGACTATGGCTACACCTTC
CDR3 protein: CASSSYQGIKDYGYTF

clone size: once
D gene: TRBD2
V gene: TRBV6-6
J gene: TRBJ2-7
CDR3 DNA: TGTGCCAGCAGTAGTAGCGGGGCAAGCTCCTACGAGCAGTACTTC
CDR3 protein: CASSSSGASSYEQYF

clone size: -
D gene: -
V gene: TRBV6-5
J gene: TRBJ1-1
CDR3 DNA: TGTGCCAGCAGTCCCAGCGTGGCCATGAACACTGAAGCTTTCTTT
CDR3 protein: CASSPSVAMNTEAFF

clone size: few
D gene: TRBD2
V gene: TRBV11-2
J gene: TRBJ2-7
CDR3 DNA: TGTGCCAGCAGCCGTAGCGGGGGGTCCTACGAGCAGTACTTC
CDR3 protein: CASSRSGGSYEQYF

clone size: once
D gene: TRBD1
V gene: TRBV7-2
J gene: TRBJ2-7
CDR3 DNA: TGTGCCAGCAGCTTAGTCGGGGACAGCTCCTACGAGCAGTACTTC
CDR3 protein: CASSLVGDSSYEQYF

clone size: -
D gene: -
V gene: TRBV10-3
J gene: TRBJ2-7
CDR3 DNA: TGTGCCATCAGTGAGGGGCTAGTGGGAACCTACGAGCAGTACTTC
CDR3 protein: CAISEGLVGTYEQYF

clone size: -
D gene: TRBD1
V gene: TRBV11-2
J gene: TRBJ2-7
CDR3 DNA: TGTGCCAGCAGCTTAGACCCCGGGACAGGCGCCGACGAGCAGTACTTC
CDR3 protein: CASSLDPGTGADEQYF

clone size: -
D gene: TRBD2
V gene: TRBV10-2
J gene: TRBJ2-1
CDR3 DNA: TGCGCCAGCCAACTAGCGGGGGGTCCGAGCTCCTACAATGAGCAGTTCTTC
CDR3 protein: CASQLAGGPSSYNEQFF

clone size: once
D gene: -
V gene: TRBV10-3
J gene: TRBJ1-2
CDR3 DNA: TGTGCCATCAGTGTCGCAGGGGACTATGGCTACACCTTC
CDR3 protein: CAISVAGDYGYTF

clone size: -
D gene: -
V gene: TRBV27
J gene: TRBJ1-5
CDR3 DNA: TGTGCCAGCAGTTCGATGAGTCAGCCCCAGCATTTT
CDR3 protein: CASSSMSQPQHF

clone size: few
D gene: TRBD2
V gene: TRBV14
J gene: TRBJ2-7
CDR3 DNA: TGTGCCAGCAGCCAAATAGGTGTAGCGGGGGTTTACGAGCAGTACTTC
CDR3 protein: CASSQIGVAGVYEQYF

clone size: -
D gene: -
V gene: TRBV6-1
J gene: TRBJ2-1
CDR3 DNA: TGTGCCAGCAGTGAAGATGGGGGGCCCTACAATGAGCAGTTCTTC
CDR3 protein: CASSEDGGPYNEQFF

clone size: -
D gene: TRBD2
V gene: TRBV5-6
J gene: TRBJ2-7
CDR3 DNA: TGTGCCAGCAGCTTGGGACCGGGGGAGGGCTACGAGCAGTACTTC
CDR3 protein: CASSLGPGEGYEQYF